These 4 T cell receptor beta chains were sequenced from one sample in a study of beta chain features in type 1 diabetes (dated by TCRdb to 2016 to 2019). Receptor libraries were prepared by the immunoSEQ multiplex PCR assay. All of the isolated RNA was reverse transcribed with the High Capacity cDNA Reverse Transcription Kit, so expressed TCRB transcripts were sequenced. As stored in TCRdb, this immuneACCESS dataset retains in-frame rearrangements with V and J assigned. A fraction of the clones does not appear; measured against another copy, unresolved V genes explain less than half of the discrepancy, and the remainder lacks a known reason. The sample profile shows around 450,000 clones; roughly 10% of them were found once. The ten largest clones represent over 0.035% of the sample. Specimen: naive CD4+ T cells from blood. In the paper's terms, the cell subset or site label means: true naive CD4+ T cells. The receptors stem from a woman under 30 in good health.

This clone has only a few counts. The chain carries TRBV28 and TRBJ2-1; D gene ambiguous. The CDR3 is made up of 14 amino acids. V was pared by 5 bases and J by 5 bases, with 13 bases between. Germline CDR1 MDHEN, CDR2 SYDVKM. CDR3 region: CASSRSDWNNEQFF. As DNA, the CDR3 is TGTGCCAGCAGTCGGAGCGATTGGAACAATGAGCAGTTCTTC.

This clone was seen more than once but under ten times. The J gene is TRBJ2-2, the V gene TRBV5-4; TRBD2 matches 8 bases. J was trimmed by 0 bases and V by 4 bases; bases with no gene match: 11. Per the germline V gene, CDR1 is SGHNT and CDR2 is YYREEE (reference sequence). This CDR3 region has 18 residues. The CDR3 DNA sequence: TGTGCCAGCAGCCCGCCGGGCGGGAGGCGTTCGAACACCGGGGAGCTGTTTTTT. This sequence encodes CASSPPGGRRSNTGELFF.

The CDR3 bases are TGTGCCAGCAGCATCGACAGGGGTGACATTCAGTACTTC. Protein: CASSIDRGDIQYF. The V and J genes are TRBV7-9 and TRBJ2-4, with TRBD1 identical over 8 bases. This CDR3 spans 13 amino acids. Germline CDR1 is SEHNR and CDR2 is FQNEAQ (reference sequence). V was pared by 5 bases and J by 8 bases, with 5 bases of the junction left unmatched. The full variable domain, with the rest looked up from reference TRBV7-9 and TRBJ2-4, is DTGVSQNPRHKITKRGQNVTFRCDPISEHNRLYWYRQTLGQGPEFLTYFQNEAQLEKSRLLSDRFSAERPKGSFSTLEIQRTEQGDSAMYLCASSIDRGDIQYFGAGTRLSVL.

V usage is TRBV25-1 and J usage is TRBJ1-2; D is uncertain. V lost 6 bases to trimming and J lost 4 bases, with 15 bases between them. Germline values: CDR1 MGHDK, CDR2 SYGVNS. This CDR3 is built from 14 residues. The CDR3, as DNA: TGTGCCAGCAGCGGAGGGAAGGGTGGCTATGGCTACACCTTC. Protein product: CASSGGKGGYGYTF.